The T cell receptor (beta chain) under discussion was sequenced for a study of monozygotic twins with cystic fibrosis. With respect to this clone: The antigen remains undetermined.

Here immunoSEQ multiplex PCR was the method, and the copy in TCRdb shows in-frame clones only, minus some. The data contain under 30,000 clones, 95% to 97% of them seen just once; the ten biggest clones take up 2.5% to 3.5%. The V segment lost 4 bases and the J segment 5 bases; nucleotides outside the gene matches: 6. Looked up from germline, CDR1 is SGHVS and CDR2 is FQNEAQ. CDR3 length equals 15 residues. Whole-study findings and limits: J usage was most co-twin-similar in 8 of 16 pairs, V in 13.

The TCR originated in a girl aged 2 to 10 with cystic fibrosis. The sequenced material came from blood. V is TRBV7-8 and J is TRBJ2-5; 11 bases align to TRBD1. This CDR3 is CASSYRTGGLETQYF. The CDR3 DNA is TGTGCCAGCAGCTATCGGACAGGGGGCCTCGAGACCCAGTACTTC.